Here is one T cell receptor beta chain with its context. The antigen is not known. PCR was performed using 60 Vbeta and 13 Jbeta primers. Per the study methods: Roughly 11 million of the 80 million or so unique TCR beta chains counted in a later analysis were shared. Sequencing used immunoSEQ multiplex PCR; TCRdb keeps in-frame clones, though not all of them. Clone size and V and J calls were adopted from that table, with D and trimming inferred from the DNA. The sample has tens of thousands of clones; around 77% are singletons. The entry originates in a study of cytomegalovirus exposure and HLA in healthy donors. Germline CDR1 is LGHNA and CDR2 is YSLEER. The CDR3 contains 14 residues. Trimming shortened V by 1 base and J by 5 bases, and 8 bases separated the two germline ends. It was healthy bone marrow donors who served as donors. General study findings and limits: The listing of 150 to 200 TCR beta chains classed them as cytomegalovirus-associated.

The origin of this receptor is a man aged 25-45 years in good health and CMV-seronegative. Sequencing used PBMCs. V is TRBV4-3 and J is TRBJ2-2; no firm D call. The CDR3 DNA sequence: TGCGCCAGCAGCCAAGTATCCCGGACCGGGGAGCTGTTTTTT. Translating gives CASSQVSRTGELFF.